This TCR beta chain was identified during a study of T cell responses to AZD1222 COVID-19 vaccine (dated by TCRdb to the early 2020s). In terms of the full investigation: A total of 233 trial participants underwent TCR sequencing, of whom about 200 received two doses of AZD1222 and about 25 received two doses of the MenACWY control vaccine. Enrollment into the trials was organized by age into subgroups of 18-55, 56-69 and 70-plus years, and those subgroups contained roughly 140, 27 and 60 TCR-sequenced participants, respectively.

Read against the paper, the sample's time point label means: about 28 days (+/-7) after the second vaccine dose. AZD1222 recipients whose second dose came at about 4 weeks and those whose second dose came at about 12 weeks were combined into one group, since spike-specific TCR depth and breadth did not differ between the two schedules. The vaccinee samples were drawn from two UK trials, COV001 and COV002, one of which was a single-blind randomized controlled phase 2/3 trial testing AZD1222 (ChAdOx1 nCoV-19) in healthy adults. Trial participant PBMC samples were collected at day 0 and day 28 after the second dose for TCRbeta chain sequencing. On the study overall, not on this receptor specifically: Participants were mostly white British and included more females than males, and it was suggested by the authors that clonal diversity may have been underestimated. In the small 56-69-year group, the increase in depth fell short of significance, most likely because of low power. The vaccine-associated CD4 TCRs covered the entire spike protein, and the dominant responses fell in regions 160-218 and 743-854. Only five to seven AZD1222 recipients were SARS-CoV-2 seropositive at baseline, limiting conclusions about previously exposed vaccinees. Nearly half of unique spike-specific TCRs reportedly recognized epitopes outside regions mutated in the B.1.351 and B.1.1.7 variants. Because no day 14 peak-response samples were available, repertoires were characterized only after the peak T cell response. After two AZD1222 doses, both the breadth and the depth of spike-specific TCRs were significantly higher than at day 0 and than in MenACWY recipients.

The CDR3 regions of human TCRbeta chains were subjected to immunosequencing. The source study handled its data this way. TCRs in the repertoires were matched against a reference library of SARS-CoV-2-specific TCRs that had been generated with the MIRA antigen-specificity platform. Breadth meant the fraction of unique TCRs that were SARS-CoV-2-associated, whereas depth meant the fraction of total T cells that were SARS-CoV-2-associated. Using the MIRA data, each spike-specific TCR was assigned both to the spike region to which the TCR was reactive and to a CD4 or CD8 class. Log10-transformed breadth and depth values were compared by one-way ANOVA with Sidak's multiple comparisons tests. What TCRdb holds here is the immuneACCESS table cut down to in-frame rearrangements. Part of the clones is not present; checked against another copy, under half of the missing clones reflect an unresolved V gene, and the others are unexplained. From that table come the V and J calls and clone size; the DNA was used to work out D and trimming. This sample comprises about 150,000 clones, more than 85% of them detected only once. Jointly, the top ten make up approximately 1.2% of the sample.

About this clone: Its antigen remains unidentified. The input lacks base qualities; no much larger clone sits a single base away.

V is cut by 4 bases and J by 0 bases, and the space between the germline ends is 25 bases. From the germline V gene, CDR1 is LGHNA and CDR2 is YNFKEQ. The CDR3 holds 20 amino acids from the cysteine to the phenylalanine. The retained sequence is limited to the CDR3, 60 bases, with the frame set at the first base. This specimen consisted of peripheral blood, obtained 28 days after the second AZD1222 dose. The V gene is TRBV4-2 and the J gene is TRBJ1-5; the D gene is perhaps TRBD1, from 6 matching bases. This clonotype originated in an adult who received the AZD1222 COVID-19 vaccine. This receptor has the CDR3 CASSPGPGALIGYSNQPQHF. The nucleotide sequence is given as TGTGCCAGCAGCCCAGGACCGGGGGCACTGATTGGATATAGCAATCAGCCCCAGCATTTT.